Listed here is a single TCR beta chain. Original processing notes: Amplification of reference gene primers provided the estimated nucleated cell counts. TCRdb's copy holds only in-frame clones and misses some; the assay was immunoSEQ multiplex PCR. V, J and clone size are those of that table, while D and trimming were read from the DNA. The sample shows 100,000 to 150,000 clones, 70% to 90% of them seen only once. V lost 6 bases and J lost 6, with 17 bases in between. Looked up from germline, CDR1 is LGHNT and CDR2 is FRNRAP. This CDR3 has 14 amino acids. The sample belongs to a study of blood T cell repertoires in COVID-19. Looking at the study overall: Samples of COVID-19 (acute and convalescent) were obtained from the United States, Italy and Spain. Sources were T cells, B-cell-depleted T cells, or PBMCs; the material itself was cDNA or gDNA.

Sequenced input: peripheral blood. V and J are TRBV12-5 and TRBJ1-1; D perhaps matches TRBD1 (5 bases). This receptor was obtained from a man aged 50-60 years with acute or convalescent COVID-19. CDR3 coding DNA: TGTGCTAGTGGGCGGTCGGGGGGTTTGGCTGAAGCTTTCTTT. Its protein product is CASGRSGGLAEAFF.